The entry below gives a single TCR beta chain sequence along with its context. What it binds is unknown. Time point in this sample: newly diagnosed GD, antithyroid drugs for less than 3 months. Extracted RNA from PBMCs served as the source of the TCR library. The sample comes from a study of regulatory T cells in long-lasting Graves disease. The study's findings and limits: Relative to newly diagnosed Graves' patients, persistent ones had lower TCR diversity. Persistent patients shared 2,741 public clonotypes among themselves. Newly diagnosed patients shared fewer, at roughly 970.

Construction of the TCR beta libraries employed iRepertoire HTBI primers in conjunction with Arm-PCR of CDR3 regions. TCRdb reanalysed the multiplex PCR reads using MiXCR and keeps one entry per CDR3 protein. The sample consists of 400,000 to 650,000 distinct CDR3 sequences, about 16% of them appearing once. Looked up from germline, CDR1 is DFQATT and CDR2 is SNEGSKA (reference sequence). The CDR3 runs to 14 residues. The germline V and J ends were trimmed by 1 base and 5 bases, with 15 bases remaining between them. The same specimen was also included in a second study, on T cells in Graves' hyperthyroidism and ophthalmopathy. That paper notes: The authors' 13 V-J model separated ophthalmopathy from stable hyperthyroidism.

The sequence was obtained from a woman between 40 and 65 years old with Graves disease. The source was peripheral blood mononuclear cells (PBMCs), collected at new diagnosis, from a patient treated with antithyroid drugs. The chain links TRBV20-1 to TRBJ2-7; D might be TRBD2 (5 bases). Written as DNA, the CDR3 is TGCAGTGCTAGAGTTTCCGGGAAGTTCCACGAGCAGTACTTC. This gives the protein CSARVSGKFHEQYF.